A single sample gave rise to the 4 T cell receptor beta chains below, sequenced in a study of blood T cell repertoires in COVID-19. Clones were sequenced by immunoSEQ multiplex PCR, and TCRdb holds only the in-frame ones, with some missing. The table includes just over 80,000 clones, around nine tenths detected once. Sample: PBMCs or T cells enriched from blood (not recorded which). The receptors here all came from a woman in her 50s with acute COVID-19.

The chain joins TRBV25-1 to TRBJ1-2, with 7 bases identical to TRBD1. The CDR3 is 12 residues long. Trimming took 1 base from V and 8 from J; bases not matched to a gene: 1. Germline V gives CDR1 MGHDK, CDR2 SYGVNS. DNA of the CDR3: TGTGCCAGCAGTGAATGGACAGGCGGCTACACCTTC. Protein product: CASSEWTGGYTF.

This clone was counted only a few times. The chain is built from TRBV5-4 and TRBJ2-5; tentative D call: TRBD1 (5 bases). V was cut by 4 bases and J by 4 bases, with 14 bases left in between. The germline gives CDR1 SGHNT, CDR2 YYREEE (reference sequence). The CDR3 is made up of 14 amino acids. The CDR3 loop is CASSIGVTGETQYF. In DNA form, the CDR3 reads TGTGCCAGCAGCATAGGGGTGACTGGAGAGACCCAGTACTTC.

The chain carries TRBV9 and TRBJ2-3, with D maybe TRBD2 (5 bases). V dropped 4 bases and J dropped 3 bases, with 9 bases sitting between them. Germline V gene lookup returns CDR1 SGDLS and CDR2 YYNGEE. The CDR3 totals 13 residues. DNA for the CDR3: TGTGCCAGCAGCAACCAGCGGACAGATACGCAGTATTTT. It yields the protein CASSNQRTDTQYF.

This sequence joins TRBV11-2 and TRBJ2-2; 10 positions agree with TRBD2. The CDR3 length is 16 residues. Trimming took 2 bases from V and 1 from J; bases not matched to a gene: 1. Germline CDR1 reads SGHAT; CDR2 reads FQNNGV. The DNA for the CDR3 is TGTGCCAGCAGCTTACCTAGCGGGAGGAACACCGGGGAGCTGTTTTTT. Protein product: CASSLPSGRNTGELFF. Based on the CDR3 plus reference TRBV11-2 and TRBJ2-2, the full variable domain is EAGVAQSPRYKIIEKRQSVAFWCNPISGHATLYWYQQILGQGPKLLIQFQNNGVVDDSQLPKDRFSAERLKGVDSTLKIQPAKLEDSAVYLCASSLPSGRNTGELFFGEGSRLTVL.